This is a list of T cell receptor beta chains from one sample in a study of beta chain features in type 1 diabetes. Data came from immunoSEQ multiplex PCR; TCRdb stores just in-frame clones and leaves some out. Among some 330,000 clones listed, roughly 11% were seen once. Sequenced: naive CD4+ T cells from blood. The source of these receptors is a woman aged 30 to 39 in good health. The conserved cysteine and the conserved F or W are not part of the CDR3 here.

>TRBV5-4|TRBJ2-1
ASSLLKLAGDTYNEQF
>TRBV4-3|TRBJ2-7
ASSQWRASGSYEQY
>TRBV30|TRBJ2-7
ACSGTGAYEQY
>TRBV29-1|TRBJ2-3
SVEGSADTQY
>TRBV13|TRBJ2-7
ASSHAQGVFDEQY
>TRBV28|TRBJ2-7
ASTTGIYEQY
>TRBV29-1|TRBJ2-1
SAEGRGSSYNEQF
>TRBV7-9|TRBJ2-1
ASSLRLAGGYNEQF
>TRBV18|TRBJ1-2
ASSLQEYYGYT
>TRBV19|TRBJ1-1
ASSMAGQGPEAF
>TRBV19|TRBJ2-5
ASRPSRGRETQY
>TRBV28|TRBJ1-3
ASSFNPSGGNTIY
>TRBV6-5|TRBJ2-3
ASSLQGINTDTQY
>TRBV30|TRBJ1-5
AWSATGTLHPQH
>TRBV19|TRBJ2-7
ASSIPAVSYEQY
>TRBV9|TRBJ2-7
ASSPRQGRDEQY
>TRBV11-2|TRBJ2-1
ASSPRAGEQF
>TRBV11-3|TRBJ2-5
ASSSRQGSSETQY
>TRBV9|TRBJ2-5
ASSVMSGTSGSVETQY
>TRBV6-6|TRBJ2-3
ASTLQGWDTDTQY
>TRBV6-5|TRBJ2-3
ASSYEGTGITDTQY
>TRBV4-3|TRBJ2-2
ASSAGPNTGELF
>TRBV7-8|TRBJ2-6
ASSGRVAGANVLT
>TRBV6-6|TRBJ2-1
ASSYSRGSPNEQF